Each of the 7 T cell receptor beta chains below was sequenced from the same sample in a study of beta chain features in type 1 diabetes. Sequencing targeted expressed TCRB transcripts, as all isolated RNA had been reverse transcribed. The table came from immunoSEQ multiplex PCR; TCRdb's copy has only in-frame clones and leaves some out. The table includes under 200,000 clones, around 8% detected once. Sequencing was done on a sample of central memory CD4+ T cells from blood. Receptor source: a man between 18 and 35 years old in good health.

In this sample, this clone turned up a few times. The chain joins TRBV6-6 to TRBJ2-1, with 9 bases identical to TRBD1. V was clipped by 5 bases and J by 11 bases; unmatched bases: 4. The germline V gene encodes CDR1 MNHNY and CDR2 SVGAGI (reference sequence). The CDR3 spans 12 residues. The CDR3 region is CASSKDRGQQFF. In DNA, the CDR3 is TGTGCCAGCAGTAAGGACAGGGGCCAGCAGTTCTTC.

V gene TRBV5-4 combines with J gene TRBJ2-5, with D maybe TRBD2 (5 bases). The CDR3 loop spans 14 amino acids. From germline, CDR1 is SGHNT and CDR2 YYREEE (reference sequence). The V end was cut by 2 bases, the J end by 5 bases, with 13 bases between. CDR3 bases: TGTGCCAGCAGCTTACGAGGGTCGGGGGAGACCCAGTACTTC. Encoded protein: CASSLRGSGETQYF. The whole variable domain, filled in from reference TRBV5-4 and TRBJ2-5, reads ETGVTQSPTHLIKTRGQQVTLRCSSQSGHNTVSWYQQALGQGPQFIFQYYREEENGRGNFPPRFSGLQFPNYSSELNVNALELDDSALYLCASSLRGSGETQYFGPGTRLLVL.

Many counts were recorded for this clone. The chain couples TRBV28 to TRBJ1-6; a possible D gene is TRBD1 (5 bases). The CDR3 is made up of 13 amino acids. Looked up from germline, CDR1 is MDHEN and CDR2 is SYDVKM. Trimming shortened V by 7 bases and J by 9 bases, and 13 bases separated the two germline ends. The DNA of the CDR3 is TGTGCCAGCAATAGGGGTGTCTTTTCACCCCTCCACTTT. Protein sequence: CASNRGVFSPLHF.

The chain links TRBV30 to TRBJ2-7; TRBD2 aligns across 8 bases. The CDR3 totals 13 residues. With V trimmed by 3 bases and J by 6 bases, 7 bases remained unmatched. From germline, CDR1 is GTSNPN and CDR2 SVGIG (reference sequence). The CDR3 reads CAWSTGLEGEQYF. DNA of the CDR3: TGTGCCTGGAGCACGGGACTAGAGGGCGAGCAGTACTTC.

The sample holds a few counts of this clone. The chain uses TRBV7-2 and TRBJ2-6, with 11 bases identical to TRBD1. The CDR3 extends over 17 amino acids. The trim removed 3 bases at V and 0 bases at J, leaving 1 base unmatched. Germline values: CDR1 SGHTA, CDR2 FQGNSA. The CDR3 loop is CASSFGTGGSGANVLTF. The CDR3 bases are TGTGCCAGCAGCTTCGGGACAGGGGGCTCTGGGGCCAACGTCCTGACTTTC.

This clone appeared many times. The chain couples TRBV7-9 to TRBJ2-5; D is ambiguous. CDR3 length: 11 amino acids. V lost 7 bases and J 1 base, leaving 4 bases between the germline ends. Germline lookup yields CDR1 SEHNR and CDR2 FQNEAQ (reference sequence). Here the CDR3 reads CASTRQETQYF. In DNA, the CDR3 is TGTGCCAGCACCCGCCAAGAGACCCAGTACTTC.

The V and J genes are TRBV7-8 and TRBJ2-6; D may be TRBD1 (5 bases). The ends were cut back, 5 bases at V and 2 bases at J, with 10 bases in the middle. Germline V gene data show CDR1 as SGHVS and CDR2 as FQNEAQ. The CDR3 has 15 amino acids. The CDR3 is CASSPEGAGANVLTF. Written as DNA, the CDR3 is TGTGCCAGCAGCCCCGAAGGGGCTGGGGCCAACGTCCTGACTTTC.